This TCR beta chain originates from a study of beta chain features in type 1 diabetes. Sequenced material consisted of expressed TCRB transcripts (all of the isolated RNA was reverse transcribed). TCRdb keeps only in-frame clones here, not all; method: immunoSEQ multiplex PCR. The repertoire holds 600,000 to 700,000 clones, with around 12% as singletons. The CDR3 is made up of 13 amino acids. Germline V gene sequence: CDR1 SGHRS, CDR2 YFSETQ. Trimming removed 0 bases from V and 5 bases from J, with 6 bases in between. Study-wide results and limits: Type 1 diabetes patients showed a moderate but significant shortening of TCRB CDR3s in all four CD4+ subsets.

A remark on this clone: What it recognizes is unknown.

V and J are TRBV5-1 and TRBJ2-1; D is uncertain. Sequenced input: naive CD4+ T cells from blood. The receptor comes from a man younger than 45 with type 1 diabetes. The chain's CDR3 is CASSLVQNNEQFF. In nucleotides, the CDR3 is TGCGCCAGCAGCTTGGTTCAGAACAATGAGCAGTTCTTC.